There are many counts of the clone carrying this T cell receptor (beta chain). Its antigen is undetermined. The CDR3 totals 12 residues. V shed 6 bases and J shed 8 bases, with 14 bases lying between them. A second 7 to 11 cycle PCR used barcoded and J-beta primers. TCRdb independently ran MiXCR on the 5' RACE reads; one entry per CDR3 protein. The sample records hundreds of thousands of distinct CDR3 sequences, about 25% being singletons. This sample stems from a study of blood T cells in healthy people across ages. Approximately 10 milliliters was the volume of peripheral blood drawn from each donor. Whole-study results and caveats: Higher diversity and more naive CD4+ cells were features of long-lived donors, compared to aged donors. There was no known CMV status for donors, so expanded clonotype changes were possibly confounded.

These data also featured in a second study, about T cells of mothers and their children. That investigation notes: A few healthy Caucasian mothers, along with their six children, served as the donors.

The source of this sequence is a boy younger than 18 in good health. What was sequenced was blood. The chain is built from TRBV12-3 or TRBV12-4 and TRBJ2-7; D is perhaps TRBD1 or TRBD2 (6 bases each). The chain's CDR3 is CASRIEGGKQYF. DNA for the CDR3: TGTGCCAGCAGAATCGAGGGGGGAAAGCAGTACTTC.